This T cell receptor beta chain was recovered during a study of blood T cells in healthy people across ages. In each sample, at least 7 million PBMCs were isolated. The CDR3 runs to 15 residues. Germline CDR1 reads DFQATT; CDR2 reads SNEGSKA (reference sequence). V lost 6 bases, J lost 2 bases, and 10 bases stayed unmatched. The second PCR ran about 6 to 11 cycles with a sample-barcoded 5' primer and J-beta primers. Each cDNA molecule, via a template-switch adaptor with 12 random nucleotides, was tagged. TCRdb itself ran the 5' RACE reads through MiXCR, one entry per CDR3 protein. Of 920,000 or so distinct CDR3 sequences listed, 40% to 55% are singletons.

Sequencing input: blood. The chain couples TRBV20-1 to TRBJ2-3, with 8 nucleotides matching TRBD2. The receptor comes from a woman between 55 and 75 years old in good health. CDR3 in amino acids: CSAQKAGVTTDTQYF. DNA of the CDR3: TGCAGTGCCCAAAAAGCGGGGGTTACCACAGATACGCAGTATTTT.